This TCR beta chain derives from a study of blood T cell repertoires in COVID-19 (dated by TCRdb to the early 2020s). General notes on the study: Samples covering the acute and convalescent phases of COVID-19 were provided by collaborators in the United States, Italy and Spain. Where available, HLA class I and class II types were taken from metadata supplied by the sample provider and were not determined by assay-based typing. Samples came from the ongoing ImmuneRACE study (first 160 participants) plus 1,254 subjects from 6 global collaborators. The repertoires were released in a freely available public database intended as a resource for research on the immune response to SARS-CoV-2. Deeply sampled blood TCRbeta repertoires from subjects exposed to, actively infected with, or recovered from COVID-19 were included in the dataset. Nearly every sample came with metadata listing a de-identified subject ID, COVID-19 status, age in years and sex. The material from the prospective study consisted of cDNA or gDNA derived from T cells, B-cell-depleted T cells, or PBMCs. General conclusions and limits of the study: The amount of clinical and demographic metadata varied by source and participant and was provided uncurated.

Here V drops 3 bases and J drops 5 bases, and the junction holds 9 bases not matched to any gene. The CDR3 has 18 amino acids, counting the end cysteine and phenylalanine. Only the CDR3 region is kept as DNA, spanning 54 bases read in frame from base 1. Via the germline V gene, CDR1 is SGHRS and CDR2 YFSETQ. In regard to this clone: The antigen it binds to is not known. The sample holds no much larger clone one base away, and base qualities are not on file.

TCRbeta CDR3 regions were amplified from genomic DNA by means of the immunoSEQ Assay, a bias-controlled multiplex PCR. The source study handled its data this way. The number of nucleated cells in each sample was estimated from the amplification of reference gene primers within the assay. Sequence reads were collapsed and filtered to measure the absolute abundance of every unique TCRbeta CDR3 rearrangement. Productive Simpson clonality was computed per sample as the square root of Simpson's diversity index over productive rearrangements. As stored in TCRdb, this immuneACCESS dataset retains in-frame rearrangements with V and J assigned. A fraction of the clones does not appear; measured against another copy, unresolved V genes explain less than half of the discrepancy, and the remainder lacks a known reason. Clonal size and the V and J genes are those of that table, whereas D and trimming came from the DNA. The sample data list 250,000 to 400,000 clones, and about 87% of these were observed just once. The ten largest clones add up to 1.5% to 2% of the sample.

One collaborating source in Seattle enrolled patients during active infection and followed them longitudinally through the course of disease. Collaborating institutions collected whole blood in K2EDTA tubes following their own protocols. For TCRbeta analysis, collaborators shipped samples as frozen whole blood, isolated PBMCs, or DNA extracted from either of those sample types. Sample: peripheral blood. The rearranged segments are TRBV5-1 and TRBJ2-3; TRBD2 agrees with 16 junctional bases. The source is a woman in her twenties or thirties with COVID-19, enrolled during active disease. The CDR3 protein: CASSSTGTSGGVVDTQYF. DNA sequence: TGCGCCAGCAGCTCTACAGGGACTAGCGGGGGGGTGGTAGATACGCAGTATTTT.